This note documents a single T cell receptor beta chain sequence. Its cognate antigen is unknown. The PCR contained 60 Vbeta and 13 Jbeta primers. Profiled with immunoSEQ multiplex PCR; TCRdb holds only in-frame clones, not every one. The sample records roughly 140,000 clones, roughly 75% being singletons. The data are from a study of cytomegalovirus exposure and HLA in healthy donors. Study in general: From HLA-typed donors, an early data release held approximately 85 million unique TCRs. Study conclusions and caveats: Confirmation in vitro established that three CMV-associated chains were specific for CMV antigens. Judged likely to be a sequencing artifact was a cluster of highly shared sequence variants.

The CDR3 is 15 amino acids. Germline trimming cut 5 bases from V and 2 bases from J; bases unmatched to any gene: 3. Germline V gene lookup returns CDR1 SGHDT and CDR2 YYEEEE. The sample consisted of PBMCs. This chain uses TRBV5-6 with TRBJ2-6; 8 bases fit TRBD1. The TCR sequence derives from a man younger than 45 in good health and CMV-seronegative. The CDR3 is CASSGRGPGANVLTF. DNA of the CDR3: TGTGCCAGCAGTGGCAGGGGGCCTGGGGCCAACGTCCTGACTTTC.